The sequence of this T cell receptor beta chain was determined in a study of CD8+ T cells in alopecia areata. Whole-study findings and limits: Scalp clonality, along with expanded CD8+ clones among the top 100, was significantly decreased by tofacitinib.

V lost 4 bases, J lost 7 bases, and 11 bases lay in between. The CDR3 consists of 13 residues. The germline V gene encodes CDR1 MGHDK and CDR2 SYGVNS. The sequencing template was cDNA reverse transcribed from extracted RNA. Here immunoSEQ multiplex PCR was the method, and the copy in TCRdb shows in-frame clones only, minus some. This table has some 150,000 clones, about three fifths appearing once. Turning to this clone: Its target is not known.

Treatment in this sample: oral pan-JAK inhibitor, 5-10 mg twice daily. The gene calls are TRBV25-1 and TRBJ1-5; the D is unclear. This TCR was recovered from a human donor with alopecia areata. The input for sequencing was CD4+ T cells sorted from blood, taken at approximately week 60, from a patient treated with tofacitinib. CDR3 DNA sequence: TGTGCCAGCAGTGGACATGGGAGCCAGCCCCAGCATTTT. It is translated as CASSGHGSQPQHF.